This TCR beta chain was documented in a study of blood T cell repertoires in COVID-19. In the study overall: The United States, Italy and Spain supplied acute and convalescent COVID-19 samples. T cells, B-cell-depleted T cells, or PBMCs provided the cDNA or gDNA that served as material.

From germline, CDR1 is SGHRS and CDR2 YFSETQ. The germline V and J ends were trimmed by 0 bases and 2 bases, with 9 bases remaining between them. The CDR3 covers 14 residues. Study processing details: Estimated nucleated cell counts came from reference gene primer amplification. Some clones are missing from TCRdb's copy, which holds only in-frame ones; the method was immunoSEQ multiplex PCR. The V and J calls and clone size were taken over from that table, and D and trimming were inferred from the DNA. The sample records roughly 140,000 clones, approximately 88% being singletons. The receptor was isolated from a woman between 45 and 60 years old with acute or convalescent COVID-19. The chain recombines TRBV5-1 with TRBJ2-7; D uncertain. Sequenced: peripheral blood. The CDR3 here is CASSLEDWTYEQYF. CDR3 nucleotide sequence: TGCGCCAGCAGCTTGGAAGACTGGACCTACGAGCAGTACTTC.